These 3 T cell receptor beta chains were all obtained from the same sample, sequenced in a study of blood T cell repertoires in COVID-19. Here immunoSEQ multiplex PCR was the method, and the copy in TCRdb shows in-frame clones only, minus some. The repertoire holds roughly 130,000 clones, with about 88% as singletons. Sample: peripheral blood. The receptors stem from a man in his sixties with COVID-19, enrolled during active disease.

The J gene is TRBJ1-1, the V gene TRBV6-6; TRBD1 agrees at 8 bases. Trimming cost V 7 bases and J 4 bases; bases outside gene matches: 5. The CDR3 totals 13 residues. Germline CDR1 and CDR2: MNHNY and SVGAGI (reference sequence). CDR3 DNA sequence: TGTGCCAGCAACGACAGGGGTGTCACTGAAGCTTTCTTT. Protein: CASNDRGVTEAFF.

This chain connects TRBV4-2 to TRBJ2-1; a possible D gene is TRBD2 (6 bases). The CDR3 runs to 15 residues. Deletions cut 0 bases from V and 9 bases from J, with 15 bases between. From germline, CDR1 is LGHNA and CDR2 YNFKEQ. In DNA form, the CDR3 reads TGTGCCAGCAGCCAAGAACCGTCGGGGGAGAGTGAGCAGTTCTTC. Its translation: CASSQEPSGESEQFF.

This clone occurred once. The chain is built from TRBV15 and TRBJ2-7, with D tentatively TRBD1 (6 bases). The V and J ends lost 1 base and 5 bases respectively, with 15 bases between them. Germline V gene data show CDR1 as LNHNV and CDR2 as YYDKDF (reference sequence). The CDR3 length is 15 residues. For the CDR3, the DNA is TGTGCCACCAGCAGAGCGGACGTAGACAGGAACGAGCAGTACTTC. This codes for CATSRADVDRNEQYF.